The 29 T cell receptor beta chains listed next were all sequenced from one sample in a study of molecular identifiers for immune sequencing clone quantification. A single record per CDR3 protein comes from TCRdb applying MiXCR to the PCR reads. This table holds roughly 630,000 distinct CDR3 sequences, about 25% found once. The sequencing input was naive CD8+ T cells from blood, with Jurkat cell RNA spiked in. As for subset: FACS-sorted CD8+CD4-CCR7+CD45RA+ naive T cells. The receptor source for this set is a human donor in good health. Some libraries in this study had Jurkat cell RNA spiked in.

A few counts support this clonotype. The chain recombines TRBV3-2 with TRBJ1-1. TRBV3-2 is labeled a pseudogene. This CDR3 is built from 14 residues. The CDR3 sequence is CASSQDRRVGEAFF. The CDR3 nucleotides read TGTGCCAGCAGCCAAGATAGGAGGGTGGGTGAAGCTTTCTTT.

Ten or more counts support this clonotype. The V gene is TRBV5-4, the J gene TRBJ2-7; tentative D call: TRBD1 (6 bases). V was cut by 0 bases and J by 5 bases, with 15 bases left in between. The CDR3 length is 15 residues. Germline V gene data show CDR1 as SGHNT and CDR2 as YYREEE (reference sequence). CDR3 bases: TGTGCCAGCAGCTTGGCCCCAGGGGCGAGGGACGAGCAGTACTTC. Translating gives CASSLAPGARDEQYF.

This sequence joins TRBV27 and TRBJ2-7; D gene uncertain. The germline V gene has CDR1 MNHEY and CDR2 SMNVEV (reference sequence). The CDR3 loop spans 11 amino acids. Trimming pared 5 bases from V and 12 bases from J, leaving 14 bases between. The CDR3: CASSRTKGLYF. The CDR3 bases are TGTGCCAGCAGTCGAACTAAAGGGCTGTACTTC.

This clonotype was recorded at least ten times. CDR3 DNA sequence: TGCGCCAGCAGCCCCTATCGCGGGGTCGAGCAGTACTTC. Translating it yields CASSPYRGVEQYF. J is TRBJ2-7 and V is TRBV4-3, with D perhaps TRBD2 (6 bases). The CDR3 is 13 amino acids. V gave up 4 bases and J gave up 6 bases, with 13 bases separating them. Per the germline V gene, CDR1 is LGHNA and CDR2 is YSLEER.

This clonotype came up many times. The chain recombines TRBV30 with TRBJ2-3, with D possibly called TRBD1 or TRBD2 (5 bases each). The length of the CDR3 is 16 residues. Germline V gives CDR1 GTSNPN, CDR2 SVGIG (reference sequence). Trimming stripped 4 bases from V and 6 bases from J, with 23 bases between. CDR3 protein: CAWIMKTGTIVDTQYF. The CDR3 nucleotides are TGTGCCTGGATTATGAAAACCGGGACCATCGTGGATACGCAGTATTTT.

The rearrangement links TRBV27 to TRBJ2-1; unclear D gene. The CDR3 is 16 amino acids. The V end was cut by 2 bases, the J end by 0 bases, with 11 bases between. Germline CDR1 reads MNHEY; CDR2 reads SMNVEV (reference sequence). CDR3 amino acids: CASSLGLGISYNEQFF. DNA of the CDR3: TGTGCCAGCAGTTTAGGTCTGGGGATCTCCTACAATGAGCAGTTCTTC.

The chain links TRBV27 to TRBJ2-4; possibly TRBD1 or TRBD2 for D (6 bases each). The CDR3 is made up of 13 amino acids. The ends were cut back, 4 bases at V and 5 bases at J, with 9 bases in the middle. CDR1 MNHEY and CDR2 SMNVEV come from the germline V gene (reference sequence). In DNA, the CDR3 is TGTGCCAGCAGTTACGGGGGCGAAAACATTCAGTACTTC. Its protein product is CASSYGGENIQYF.

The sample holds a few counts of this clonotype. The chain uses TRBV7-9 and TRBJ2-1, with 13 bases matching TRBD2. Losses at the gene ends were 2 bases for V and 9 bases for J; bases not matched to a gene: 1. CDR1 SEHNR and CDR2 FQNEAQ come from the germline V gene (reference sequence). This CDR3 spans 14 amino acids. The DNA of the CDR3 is TGTGCCAGCAGCTTATGGACTAGCGGGAGTGAGCAGTTCTTC. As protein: CASSLWTSGSEQFF. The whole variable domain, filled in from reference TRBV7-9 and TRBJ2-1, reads DTGVSQNPRHKITKRGQNVTFRCDPISEHNRLYWYRQTLGQGPEFLTYFQNEAQLEKSRLLSDRFSAERPKGSFSTLEIQRTEQGDSAMYLCASSLWTSGSEQFFGPGTRLTVL.

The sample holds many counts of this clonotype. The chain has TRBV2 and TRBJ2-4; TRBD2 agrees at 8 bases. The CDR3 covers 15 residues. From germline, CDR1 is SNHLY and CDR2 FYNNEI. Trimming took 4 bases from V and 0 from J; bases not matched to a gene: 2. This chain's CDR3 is CASSGSGIAKNIQYF. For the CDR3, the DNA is TGTGCCAGCAGTGGTAGCGGGATAGCCAAAAACATTCAGTACTTC. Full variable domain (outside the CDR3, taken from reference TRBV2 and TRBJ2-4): EPEVTQTPSHQVTQMGQEVILRCVPISNHLYFYWYRQILGQKVEFLVSFYNNEISEKSEIFDDQFSVERPDGSNFTLKIRSTKLEDSAMYFCASSGSGIAKNIQYFGAGTRLSVL.

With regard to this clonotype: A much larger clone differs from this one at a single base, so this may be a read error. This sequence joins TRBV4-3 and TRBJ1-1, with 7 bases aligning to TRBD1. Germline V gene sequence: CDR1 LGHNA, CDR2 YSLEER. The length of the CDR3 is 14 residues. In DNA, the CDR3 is TGCGCCAGCAGCCAGGACAGGTCAAACACTGGAGCTTTCTTT. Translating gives CASSQDRSNTGAFF.

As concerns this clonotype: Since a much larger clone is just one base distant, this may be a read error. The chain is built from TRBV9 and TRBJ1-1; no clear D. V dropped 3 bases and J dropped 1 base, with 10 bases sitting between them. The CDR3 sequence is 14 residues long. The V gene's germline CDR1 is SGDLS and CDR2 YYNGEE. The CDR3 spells CASSGGETNTEAFF. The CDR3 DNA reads TGTGCCAGCAGCGGCGGCGAGACGAACACTGAAGCTTTCTTT.

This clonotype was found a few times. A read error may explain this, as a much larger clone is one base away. Here the CDR3 DNA reads TGTGCCAGCAGTTACTCGCGGCAGGGAAACTACGCGCAGTACTTC. This translates into CASSYSRQGNYAQYF. V is TRBV6-6 and J is TRBJ2-7, with D perhaps TRBD1 (5 bases). CDR1 MNHNY and CDR2 SVGAGI come from the germline V gene (reference sequence). The CDR3 has 15 residues.

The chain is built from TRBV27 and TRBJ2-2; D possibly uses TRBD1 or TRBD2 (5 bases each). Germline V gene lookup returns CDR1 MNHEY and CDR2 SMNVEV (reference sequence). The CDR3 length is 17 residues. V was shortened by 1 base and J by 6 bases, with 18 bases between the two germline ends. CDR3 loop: CASSLFPGTALPGELFF. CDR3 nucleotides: TGTGCCAGCAGTTTATTCCCTGGGACCGCCCTGCCCGGGGAGCTGTTTTTT.

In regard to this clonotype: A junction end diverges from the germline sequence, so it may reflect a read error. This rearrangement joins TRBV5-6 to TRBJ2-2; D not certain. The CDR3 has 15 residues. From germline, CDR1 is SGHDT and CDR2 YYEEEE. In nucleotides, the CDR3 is TGTGCCGGCAGCCCCGAACCTCCTTGGACCGGGGAGCTGTTTTTT. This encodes CAGSPEPPWTGELFF.

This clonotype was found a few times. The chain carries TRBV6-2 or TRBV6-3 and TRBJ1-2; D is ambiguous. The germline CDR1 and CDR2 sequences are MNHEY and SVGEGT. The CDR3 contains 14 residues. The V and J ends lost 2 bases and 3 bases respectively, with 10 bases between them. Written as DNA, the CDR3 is TGTGCCAGCAGTTACAGTGTAGACTACTATGGCTACACCTTC. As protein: CASSYSVDYYGYTF.

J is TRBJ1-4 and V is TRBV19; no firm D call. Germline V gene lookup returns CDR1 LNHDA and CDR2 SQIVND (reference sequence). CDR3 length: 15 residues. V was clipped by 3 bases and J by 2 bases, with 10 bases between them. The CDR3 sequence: CASSIMQSTNEKLFF. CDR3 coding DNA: TGTGCCAGTAGTATTATGCAATCCACTAATGAAAAACTGTTTTTT.

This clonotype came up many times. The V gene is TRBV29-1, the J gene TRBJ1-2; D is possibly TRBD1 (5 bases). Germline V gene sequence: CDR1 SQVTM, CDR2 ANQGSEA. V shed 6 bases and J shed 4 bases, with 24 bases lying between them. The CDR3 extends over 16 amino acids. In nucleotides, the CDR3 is TGCAGCGTCGACAACCCGACAGATTATACCCTCTATGGCTACACCTTC. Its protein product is CSVDNPTDYTLYGYTF.

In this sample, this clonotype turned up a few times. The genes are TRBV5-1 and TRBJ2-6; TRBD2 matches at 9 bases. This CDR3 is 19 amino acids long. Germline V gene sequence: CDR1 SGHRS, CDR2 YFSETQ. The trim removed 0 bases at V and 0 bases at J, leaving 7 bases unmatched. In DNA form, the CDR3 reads TGCGCCAGCAGCTTGGCCGGGCTAGCGGGGTACTCTGGGGCCAACGTCCTGACTTTC. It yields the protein CASSLAGLAGYSGANVLTF.

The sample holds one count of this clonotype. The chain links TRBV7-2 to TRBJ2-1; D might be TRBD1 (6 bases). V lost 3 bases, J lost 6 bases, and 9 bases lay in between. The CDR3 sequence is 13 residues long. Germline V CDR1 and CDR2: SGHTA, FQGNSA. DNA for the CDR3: TGTGCCAGCAGCTTCACAGGGATCAATGAGCAGTTCTTC. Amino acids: CASSFTGINEQFF.

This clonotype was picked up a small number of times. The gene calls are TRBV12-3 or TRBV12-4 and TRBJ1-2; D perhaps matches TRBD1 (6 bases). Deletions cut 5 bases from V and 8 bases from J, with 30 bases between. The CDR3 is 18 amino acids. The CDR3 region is CASSPDEYGQTEQLGYTF. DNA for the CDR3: TGTGCCAGCAGTCCGGATGAATACGGACAGACGGAACAGTTGGGCTACACCTTC.

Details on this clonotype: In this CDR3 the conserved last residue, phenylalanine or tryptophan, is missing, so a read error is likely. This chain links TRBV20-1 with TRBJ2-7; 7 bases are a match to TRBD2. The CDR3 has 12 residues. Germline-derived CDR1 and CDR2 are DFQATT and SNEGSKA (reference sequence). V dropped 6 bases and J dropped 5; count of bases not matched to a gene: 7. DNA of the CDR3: TGCAGTGCAGAAGAGGGAGGGCACGAGCAGTACCTC. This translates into CSAEEGGHEQYL.

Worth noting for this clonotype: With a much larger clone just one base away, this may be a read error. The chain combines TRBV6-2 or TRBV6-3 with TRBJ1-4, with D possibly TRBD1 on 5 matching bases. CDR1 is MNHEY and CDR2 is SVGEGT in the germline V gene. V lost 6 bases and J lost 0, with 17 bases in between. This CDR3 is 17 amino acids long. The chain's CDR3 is CASRPSGTAATNEKLFF. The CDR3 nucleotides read TGTGCCAGCAGACCGTCCGGGACGGCTGCAACTAATGAAAAACTGTTTTTT.

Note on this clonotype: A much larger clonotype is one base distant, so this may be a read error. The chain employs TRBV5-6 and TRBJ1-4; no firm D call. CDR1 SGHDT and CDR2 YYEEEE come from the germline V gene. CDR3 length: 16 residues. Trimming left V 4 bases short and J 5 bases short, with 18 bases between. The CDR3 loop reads CASSTVPPTVNEKLFF. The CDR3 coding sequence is TGTGCCAGCAGCACCGTCCCGCCTACAGTAAATGAAAAACTGTTTTTT.

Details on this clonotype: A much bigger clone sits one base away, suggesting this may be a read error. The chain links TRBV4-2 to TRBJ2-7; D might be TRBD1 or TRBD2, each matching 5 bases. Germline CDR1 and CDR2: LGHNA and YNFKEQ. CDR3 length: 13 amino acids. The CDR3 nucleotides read TGTGCCGGCAGCCAAGAGCGAGGGGACGAGCAGTACTTC. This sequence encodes CAGSQERGDEQYF.

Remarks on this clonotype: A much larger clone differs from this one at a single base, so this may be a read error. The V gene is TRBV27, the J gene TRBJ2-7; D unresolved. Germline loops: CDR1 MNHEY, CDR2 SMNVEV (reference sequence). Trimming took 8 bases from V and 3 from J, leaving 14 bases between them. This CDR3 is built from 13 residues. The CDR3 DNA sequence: TGTGCCAGCTCGCGCGGATGGGGCTACGAGCAGTACTTC. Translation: CASSRGWGYEQYF.

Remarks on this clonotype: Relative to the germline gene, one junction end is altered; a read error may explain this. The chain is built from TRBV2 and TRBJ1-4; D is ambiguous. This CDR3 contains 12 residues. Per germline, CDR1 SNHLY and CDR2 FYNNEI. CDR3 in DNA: TGTGCCAGCAGGCGCACTAATAAAAAACTATTTTTT. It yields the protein CASRRTNKKLFF.

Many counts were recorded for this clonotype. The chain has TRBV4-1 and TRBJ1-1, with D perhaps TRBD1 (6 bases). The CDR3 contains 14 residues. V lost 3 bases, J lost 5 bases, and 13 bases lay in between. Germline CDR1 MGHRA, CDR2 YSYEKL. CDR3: CASSQPTGRTEAFF. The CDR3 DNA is TGCGCCAGCAGCCAGCCTACAGGGAGGACTGAAGCTTTCTTT.

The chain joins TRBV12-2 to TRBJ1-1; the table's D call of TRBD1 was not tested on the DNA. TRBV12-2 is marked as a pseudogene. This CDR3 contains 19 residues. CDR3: CASRSRGTGGEKEDTEAFF. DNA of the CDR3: TGTGCAAGTCGCTCTCGCGGGACAGGGGGCGAGAAGGAAGACACTGAAGCTTTCTTT.

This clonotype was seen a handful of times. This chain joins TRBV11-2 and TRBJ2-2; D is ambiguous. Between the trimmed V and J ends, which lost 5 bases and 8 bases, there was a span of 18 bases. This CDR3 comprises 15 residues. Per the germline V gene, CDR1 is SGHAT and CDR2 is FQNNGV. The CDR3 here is CASSPRQAAGGELFF. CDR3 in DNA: TGTGCCAGCAGCCCAAGGCAGGCCGCAGGTGGGGAGCTGTTTTTT.